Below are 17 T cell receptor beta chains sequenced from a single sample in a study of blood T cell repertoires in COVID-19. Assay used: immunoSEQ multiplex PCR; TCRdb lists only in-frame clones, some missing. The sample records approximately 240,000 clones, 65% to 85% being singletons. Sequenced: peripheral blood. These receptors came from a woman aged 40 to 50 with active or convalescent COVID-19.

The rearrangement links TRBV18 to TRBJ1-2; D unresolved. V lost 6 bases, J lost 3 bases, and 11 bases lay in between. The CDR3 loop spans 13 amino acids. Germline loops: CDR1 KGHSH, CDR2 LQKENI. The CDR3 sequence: CASSDDEDYGYTF. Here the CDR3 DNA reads TGTGCCAGCTCTGACGACGAGGACTATGGCTACACCTTC.

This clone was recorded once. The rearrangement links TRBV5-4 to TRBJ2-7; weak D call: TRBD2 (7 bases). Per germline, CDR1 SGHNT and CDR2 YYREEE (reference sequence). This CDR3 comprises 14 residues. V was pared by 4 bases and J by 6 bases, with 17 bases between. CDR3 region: CASSEGGAVGEQYV. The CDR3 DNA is TGTGCCAGCAGCGAAGGGGGGGCTGTAGGCGAGCAGTACGTC.

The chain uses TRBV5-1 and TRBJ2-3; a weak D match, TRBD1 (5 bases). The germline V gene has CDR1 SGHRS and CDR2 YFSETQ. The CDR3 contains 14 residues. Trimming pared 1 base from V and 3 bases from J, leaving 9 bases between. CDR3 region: CASSLSSGTDTQYF. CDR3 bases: TGCGCCAGCAGCTTGAGTTCAGGGACAGATACGCAGTATTTT.

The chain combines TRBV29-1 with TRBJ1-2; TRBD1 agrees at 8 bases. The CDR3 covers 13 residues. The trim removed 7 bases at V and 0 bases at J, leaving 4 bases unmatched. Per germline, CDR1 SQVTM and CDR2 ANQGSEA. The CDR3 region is CSAETGANYGYTF. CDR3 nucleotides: TGCAGCGCGGAGACAGGGGCTAACTATGGCTACACCTTC.

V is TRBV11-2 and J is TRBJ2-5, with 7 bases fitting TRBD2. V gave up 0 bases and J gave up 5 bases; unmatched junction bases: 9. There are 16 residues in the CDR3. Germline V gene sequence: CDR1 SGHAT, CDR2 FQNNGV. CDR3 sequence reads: CASSLETELAYETQYF. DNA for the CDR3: TGTGCCAGCAGCTTAGAAACAGAACTAGCGTATGAGACCCAGTACTTC.

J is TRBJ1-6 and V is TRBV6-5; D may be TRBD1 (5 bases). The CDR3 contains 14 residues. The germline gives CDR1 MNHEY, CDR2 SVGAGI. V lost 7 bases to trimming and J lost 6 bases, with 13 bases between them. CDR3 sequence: CASTRTLSNSPLHF. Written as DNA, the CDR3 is TGTGCCAGCACCCGGACATTGAGTAATTCACCCCTCCACTTT.

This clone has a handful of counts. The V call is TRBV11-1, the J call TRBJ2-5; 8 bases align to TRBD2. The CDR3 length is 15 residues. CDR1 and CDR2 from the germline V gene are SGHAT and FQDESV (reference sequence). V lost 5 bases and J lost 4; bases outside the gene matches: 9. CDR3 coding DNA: TGTGCCAGCAGCCAGAGCGGGGGCCAACGAGAGACCCAGTACTTC. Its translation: CASSQSGGQRETQYF.

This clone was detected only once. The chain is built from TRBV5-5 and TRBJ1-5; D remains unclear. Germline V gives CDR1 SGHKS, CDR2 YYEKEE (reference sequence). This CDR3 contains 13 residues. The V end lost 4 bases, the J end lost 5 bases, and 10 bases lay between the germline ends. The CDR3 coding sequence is TGTGCCAGCAGCCCTGGGAGTTATCAGCCCCAGCATTTT. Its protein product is CASSPGSYQPQHF.

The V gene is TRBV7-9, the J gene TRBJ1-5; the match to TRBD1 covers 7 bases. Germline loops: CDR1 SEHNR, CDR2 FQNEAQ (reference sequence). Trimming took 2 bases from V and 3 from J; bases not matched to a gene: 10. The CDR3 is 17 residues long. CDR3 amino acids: CASSLLSRQGDNQPQHF. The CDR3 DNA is TGTGCCAGCAGCTTATTGTCTAGACAGGGCGACAATCAGCCCCAGCATTTT.

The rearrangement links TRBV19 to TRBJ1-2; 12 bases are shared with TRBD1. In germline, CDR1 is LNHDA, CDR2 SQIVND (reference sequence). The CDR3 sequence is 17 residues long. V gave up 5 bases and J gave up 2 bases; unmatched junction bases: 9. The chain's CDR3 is CASSSGTGGARNYGYTF. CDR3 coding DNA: TGTGCCAGTAGTTCAGGGACAGGGGGCGCGAGGAACTATGGCTACACCTTC.

This chain's CDR3 is CASSRDTSNQPQHF. The CDR3 nucleotides read TGTGCCAGTAGTAGGGACACTAGCAATCAGCCCCAGCATTTT. J is TRBJ1-5 and V is TRBV19, with a possible D match to TRBD1 (6 bases). V was shortened by 4 bases and J by 0 bases, with 7 bases between the two germline ends. CDR1 is LNHDA, CDR2 SQIVND, per germline (reference sequence). This CDR3 has 14 residues.

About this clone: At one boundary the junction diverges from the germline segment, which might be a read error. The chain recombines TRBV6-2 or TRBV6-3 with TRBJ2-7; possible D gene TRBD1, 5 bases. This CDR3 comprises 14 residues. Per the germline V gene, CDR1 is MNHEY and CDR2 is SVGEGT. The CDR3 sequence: CAGSKSQGVGEQYF. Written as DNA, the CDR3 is TGTGCCGGCAGCAAATCGCAGGGTGTGGGGGAGCAGTACTTC.

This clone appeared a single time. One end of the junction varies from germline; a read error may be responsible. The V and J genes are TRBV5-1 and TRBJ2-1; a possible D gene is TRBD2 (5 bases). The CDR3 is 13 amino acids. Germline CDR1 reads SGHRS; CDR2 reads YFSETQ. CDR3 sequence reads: CASSPPAGRRMIF. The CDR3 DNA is TGCGCCAGCAGCCCCCCCGCGGGCCGTAGAATGATCTTC.

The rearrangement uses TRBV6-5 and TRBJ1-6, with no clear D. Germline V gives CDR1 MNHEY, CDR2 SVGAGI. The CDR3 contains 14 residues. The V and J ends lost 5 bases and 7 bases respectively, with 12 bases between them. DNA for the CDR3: TGTGCCAGCAGTATCGACGGACTAAATTCACCCCTCCACTTT. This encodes CASSIDGLNSPLHF.

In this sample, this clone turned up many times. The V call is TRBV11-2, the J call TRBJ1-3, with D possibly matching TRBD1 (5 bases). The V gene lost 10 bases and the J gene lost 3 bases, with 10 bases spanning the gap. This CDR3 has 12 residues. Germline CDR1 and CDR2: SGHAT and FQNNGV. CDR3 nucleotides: TGTGCCACGCGGGGGGGTGGAAACACCATATATTTT. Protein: CATRGGGNTIYF. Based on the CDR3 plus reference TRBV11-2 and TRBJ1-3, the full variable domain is EAGVAQSPRYKIIEKRQSVAFWCNPISGHATLYWYQQILGQGPKLLIQFQNNGVVDDSQLPKDRFSAERLKGVDSTLKIQPAKLEDSAVYLCATRGGGNTIYFGEGSWLTVV.

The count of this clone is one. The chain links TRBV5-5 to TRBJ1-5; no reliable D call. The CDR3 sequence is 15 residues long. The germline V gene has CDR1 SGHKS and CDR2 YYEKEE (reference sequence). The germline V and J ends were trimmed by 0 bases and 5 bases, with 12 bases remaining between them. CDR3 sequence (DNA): TGTGCCAGCAGCTTGGTGGTTTGGAGGGATCAGCCCCAGCATTTT. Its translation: CASSLVVWRDQPQHF.

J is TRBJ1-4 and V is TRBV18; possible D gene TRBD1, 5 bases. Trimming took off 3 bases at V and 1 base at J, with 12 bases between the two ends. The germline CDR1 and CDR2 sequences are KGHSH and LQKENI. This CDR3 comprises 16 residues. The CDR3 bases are TGTGCCAGCTCACCTCGGAACGGGGGAACTAATGAAAAACTGTTTTTT. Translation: CASSPRNGGTNEKLFF. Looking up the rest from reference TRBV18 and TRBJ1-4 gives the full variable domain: NAGVMQNPRHLVRRRGQEARLRCSPMKGHSHVYWYRQLPEEGLKFMVYLQKENIIDESGMPKERFSAEFPKEGPSILRIQQVVRGDSAAYFCASSPRNGGTNEKLFFGSGTQLSVL.